A single sample is the source of the 26 T cell receptor beta chains below, sequenced in a study of blood T cell repertoires in COVID-19. The table came from immunoSEQ multiplex PCR; TCRdb's copy has only in-frame clones and leaves some out. This sample carries a few hundred thousand clones, under 90% of them seen once, and the ten largest clones take around 7.8%. What was sequenced was peripheral blood. The origin of the receptors is a human donor in a cohort sampled during active COVID-19.

This chain uses TRBV6-6 with TRBJ2-5; D uncertain. Per the germline V gene, CDR1 is MNHNY and CDR2 is SVGAGI (reference sequence). The CDR3 extends over 14 amino acids. Trimming took 11 bases from V and 2 from J, leaving 18 bases between them. In nucleotides, the CDR3 is TGTGCCGTGGGCAAGGCAGGATTTCAAGAGACCCAGTACTTC. Its protein is CAVGKAGFQETQYF.

The chain couples TRBV19 to TRBJ1-5; weak D call: TRBD1 (5 bases). From germline, CDR1 is LNHDA and CDR2 SQIVND (reference sequence). V lost 5 bases to trimming and J lost 4 bases, with 15 bases between them. This CDR3 contains 15 residues. CDR3 protein: CASSLSPAGNQPQHF. CDR3 in DNA: TGTGCCAGTAGTCTCTCCCCGGCAGGGAATCAGCCCCAGCATTTT.

This chain connects TRBV7-2 to TRBJ2-7, with unresolved D. V lost 7 bases and J lost 0, with 16 bases in between. CDR1 is SGHTA, CDR2 FQGNSA, per germline. The CDR3 runs to 15 residues. The CDR3 reads CASTPNSRSSYEQYF. The CDR3 DNA sequence: TGTGCCAGCACCCCAAATAGCCGGAGCTCCTACGAGCAGTACTTC. The full variable domain, its missing parts supplied by reference TRBV7-2 and TRBJ2-7, is GAGVSQSPSNKVTEKGKDVELRCDPISGHTALYWYRQSLGQGLEFLIYFQGNSAPDKSGLPSDRFSAERTGGSVSTLTIQRTQQEDSAVYLCASTPNSRSSYEQYFGPGTRLTVT.

This clone is a singleton in its sample. The chain uses TRBV28 and TRBJ2-7, with TRBD2 as a possible D gene (6 bases). Looked up from germline, CDR1 is MDHEN and CDR2 is SYDVKM. The CDR3 contains 16 residues. The V and J ends lost 3 bases and 0 bases respectively, with 15 bases between them. CDR3 amino acids: CASSFPPGLDSYEQYF. The CDR3 DNA reads as TGTGCCAGCAGTTTCCCCCCGGGACTTGACTCCTACGAGCAGTACTTC.

This clone was counted a few times. The CDR3 region is CASSLARTDEAFF. The CDR3 DNA sequence: TGTGCCAGCAGCTTGGCGAGGACAGATGAAGCTTTCTTT. The chain joins TRBV5-4 to TRBJ1-1, with D perhaps TRBD1 (6 bases). The CDR3 contains 13 residues. V shed 0 bases and J shed 7 bases, with 10 bases lying between them. Germline loops: CDR1 SGHNT, CDR2 YYREEE (reference sequence).

The chain couples TRBV4-3 to TRBJ2-3, with D perhaps TRBD2 (5 bases). Per germline, CDR1 LGHNA and CDR2 YSLEER. This CDR3 is built from 17 residues. Trimming stripped 0 bases from V and 1 base from J, with 14 bases between. The CDR3 is CASSQDLEGLGTDTQYF. The DNA of the CDR3 is TGCGCCAGCAGCCAAGATCTTGAGGGTTTAGGCACAGATACGCAGTATTTT.

The gene calls are TRBV10-1 and TRBJ2-1, with a possible D match to TRBD2 (5 bases). The CDR3 sequence is 14 residues long. CDR1 is WNHNN and CDR2 is SYGVQD in the germline V gene (reference sequence). Trimming took 6 bases from V and 4 from J, leaving 13 bases between them. The CDR3 DNA sequence: TGCGCCAGCAGCGAGACGGGAAGGTACAATGAGCAGTTCTTC. Translated, it gives CASSETGRYNEQFF.

The chain carries TRBV7-2 and TRBJ2-5; 11 bases match TRBD2. The junction had 9 bases not matched to a gene; V was cut back by 5 bases and J by 1 base. Germline V gene data show CDR1 as SGHTA and CDR2 as FQGNSA. The CDR3 sequence is 17 residues long. The DNA for the CDR3 is TGTGCCAGCAGCGACCGACTAGCGGGGCCCTTCCAAGAGACCCAGTACTTC. This codes for CASSDRLAGPFQETQYF.

About this clone itself: The same CDR3 also results from other DNA sequences found in this sample. The chain's CDR3 is CASSLGQGDYEQYF. CDR3 in DNA: TGTGCCAGCAGCTTAGGACAGGGGGACTACGAGCAGTACTTC. The chain couples TRBV5-4 to TRBJ2-7; TRBD1 matches at 10 bases. This CDR3 contains 14 residues. With V trimmed by 2 bases and J by 3 bases, 2 bases remained unmatched. Germline loops: CDR1 SGHNT, CDR2 YYREEE (reference sequence).

About this clone itself: One end of the junction is discordant with germline, which a read error may explain. The chain links TRBV6-2 or TRBV6-3 to TRBJ2-2, with 13 bases identical to TRBD2. This CDR3 is 17 amino acids long. CDR1 is MNHEY and CDR2 is SVGEGT in the germline V gene. CDR3 residues: CASIYGTSGTTGGELFF. As DNA, the CDR3 is TGTGCCAGCATTTACGGGACTAGCGGGACGACAGGCGGGGAGCTGTTTTTT.

This chain joins TRBV7-8 and TRBJ1-1, with 7 bases matching TRBD1. The CDR3 has 14 amino acids. From germline, CDR1 is SGHVS and CDR2 FQNEAQ. J was trimmed by 4 bases and V by 1 base; bases with no gene match: 3. The CDR3 here is CASSLGQGFTEAFF. CDR3 sequence (DNA): TGTGCCAGCAGCTTAGGACAGGGTTTCACTGAAGCTTTCTTT.

The chain combines TRBV24-1 with TRBJ2-3, with 7 bases identical to TRBD2. Looked up from germline, CDR1 is KGHDR and CDR2 is SFDVKD. The CDR3 extends over 13 amino acids. The V segment lost 7 bases and the J segment 0 bases; nucleotides outside the gene matches: 0. CDR3 in amino acids: CATSGRSTDTQYF. DNA for the CDR3: TGTGCCACCAGCGGGAGGAGCACAGATACGCAGTATTTT.

V usage is TRBV19 and J usage is TRBJ1-4; 7 bases fit TRBD1. The CDR3 covers 17 residues. V lost 7 bases and J lost 3; bases outside the gene matches: 14. Germline values: CDR1 LNHDA, CDR2 SQIVND (reference sequence). The CDR3 DNA is TGTGCCAGTACGGGCAGGGGGTTTCGCGGCCCTAATGAAAAACTGTTTTTT. Protein: CASTGRGFRGPNEKLFF.

The V gene is TRBV18, the J gene TRBJ2-5; D may be TRBD1 (5 bases). This CDR3 has 15 amino acids. The V end was cut by 0 bases, the J end by 7 bases, with 15 bases between. Germline V gene lookup returns CDR1 KGHSH and CDR2 LQKENI. CDR3 coding DNA: TGTGCCAGCTCACCACCCCCTCGATCCACAGGGACCCAGTACTTC. This sequence encodes CASSPPPRSTGTQYF.

This clone was detected only once. The chain joins TRBV6-6 to TRBJ1-2, with 7 bases aligning to TRBD1. V shed 7 bases and J 5 bases; nucleotides not matched to a gene: 4. The CDR3 runs to 12 residues. Germline-derived CDR1 and CDR2 are MNHNY and SVGAGI (reference sequence). DNA of the CDR3: TGTGCCAGCACCACACAGGGGTATGGCTACACCTTC. It translates to CASTTQGYGYTF.

The rearrangement joins TRBV5-1 to TRBJ2-3, with 10 bases lining up with TRBD2. The germline V gene has CDR1 SGHRS and CDR2 YFSETQ. The V and J ends lost 2 bases and 0 bases, in that order; junction bases with no gene match: 6. CDR3 length equals 17 residues. The CDR3 sequence is CASSLGLTSGSTDTQYF. The CDR3 nucleotides read TGCGCCAGCAGCTTAGGGCTGACTAGCGGGAGCACAGATACGCAGTATTTT.

This sequence joins TRBV28 and TRBJ2-7, with 9 bases aligning to TRBD1. J lost 5 bases, V lost 5 bases, and 10 bases had no gene match. CDR1 and CDR2 from the germline V gene are MDHEN and SYDVKM. The CDR3 is 15 amino acids. CDR3 sequence: CASSPGQGTNDEQYF. DNA for the CDR3: TGTGCCAGCAGTCCAGGACAGGGGACGAACGACGAGCAGTACTTC.

This clone came up a few times. This chain connects TRBV5-4 to TRBJ2-7; 12 bases are a match to TRBD1. The germline V gene encodes CDR1 SGHNT and CDR2 YYREEE (reference sequence). J gave up 6 bases and V 3 bases, and 4 bases lay outside the gene matches. There are 14 residues in the CDR3. CDR3 protein: CASSWGQGAFEQYF. Here the CDR3 DNA reads TGTGCCAGCAGCTGGGGACAGGGGGCTTTCGAGCAGTACTTC.

The chain employs TRBV4-1 and TRBJ2-5; no clear D. CDR1 is MGHRA and CDR2 is YSYEKL in the germline V gene. The CDR3 spans 18 residues. Trimming pared 0 bases from V and 4 bases from J, leaving 21 bases between. CDR3 in amino acids: CASSQDGSGPAPGETQYF. CDR3 nucleotide sequence: TGCGCCAGCAGCCAAGACGGTTCCGGCCCCGCCCCGGGAGAGACCCAGTACTTC.

The CDR3 region is CASSFYPRQGAVRETEAFF. The CDR3 nucleotides are TGTGCCAGCAGTTTCTACCCTCGACAGGGGGCTGTTCGCGAGACTGAAGCTTTCTTT. The chain carries TRBV27 and TRBJ1-1; 10 nucleotides match TRBD1. The junction had 18 bases not matched to a gene; V was cut back by 3 bases and J by 5 bases. The CDR3 is 19 amino acids. Germline values: CDR1 MNHEY, CDR2 SMNVEV (reference sequence).

This chain links TRBV19 with TRBJ1-5, with 8 bases that match TRBD1. Unmatched junction bases numbered 14, after V lost 3 bases and J lost 4 bases. Germline V gene lookup returns CDR1 LNHDA and CDR2 SQIVND (reference sequence). This CDR3 region has 18 residues. CDR3 sequence: CASSIYRGEPDANQPQHF. The CDR3 DNA reads TGTGCCAGTAGTATTTACAGGGGGGAGCCCGACGCAAATCAGCCCCAGCATTTT.

The V call is TRBV18, the J call TRBJ1-4; D is uncertain. The length of the CDR3 is 15 residues. The germline gives CDR1 KGHSH, CDR2 LQKENI. With 2 bases removed from V and 0 bases from J, the gap between germline ends came to 7 bases. The chain's CDR3 is CASSPRQATNEKLFF. Here the CDR3 DNA reads TGTGCCAGCTCACCAAGACAAGCAACTAATGAAAAACTGTTTTTT.

The chain has TRBV9 and TRBJ1-5; D remains ambiguous. CDR1 and CDR2 (germline): SGDLS, YYNGEE. V was cut by 3 bases and J by 4 bases, with 11 bases left in between. The CDR3 extends over 14 amino acids. Here the CDR3 reads CASSASRGNQPQHF. CDR3 DNA sequence: TGTGCCAGCAGCGCTTCTCGAGGGAATCAGCCCCAGCATTTT.

The chain links TRBV12-5 to TRBJ2-2; 7 bases line up with TRBD2. Germline values: CDR1 LGHNT, CDR2 FRNRAP. V gave up 1 base and J gave up 1 base; unmatched junction bases: 6. CDR3 size: 17 residues. The CDR3 loop is CASGLGLADKNTGELFF. DNA of the CDR3: TGTGCTAGTGGTTTGGGCCTAGCGGACAAGAACACCGGGGAGCTGTTTTTT.

J is TRBJ1-3 and V is TRBV7-2; TRBD1 matches 9 bases. Germline assignment: CDR1 SGHTA and CDR2 FQGNSA. CDR3 length equals 19 residues. The trim removed 1 base at V and 2 bases at J, leaving 12 bases unmatched. The CDR3 sequence is CASSLGGTGFLGPGNTIYF. The CDR3 nucleotides read TGTGCCAGCAGCTTAGGAGGGACAGGGTTCCTGGGCCCTGGAAACACCATATATTTT.

The rearrangement joins TRBV5-4 to TRBJ1-2, with D unresolved. The CDR3 spans 16 residues. The V gene lost 0 bases and the J gene lost 5 bases, with 17 bases spanning the gap. Per germline, CDR1 SGHNT and CDR2 YYREEE (reference sequence). CDR3 residues: CASSLGWTGGSYGYTF. In DNA, the CDR3 is TGTGCCAGCAGCTTGGGTTGGACGGGAGGTTCATATGGCTACACCTTC. The variable domain in full, completed from reference TRBV5-4 and TRBJ1-2, reads ETGVTQSPTHLIKTRGQQVTLRCSSQSGHNTVSWYQQALGQGPQFIFQYYREEENGRGNFPPRFSGLQFPNYSSELNVNALELDDSALYLCASSLGWTGGSYGYTFGSGTRLTVV.